Detailed here is one TCR beta chain. Its antigen remains unidentified. No base qualities exist here, and no much larger clone lies one base off it. The TCR beta locus was amplified and sequenced using the immunoSEQ assay, from which bulk TCR Vbeta CDR3 data were obtained. For the original study's pipeline: CDR3s were excluded if they were non-productive, were shorter than 7 amino acids, or did not start with C or end with F/W. Only specimens with at least 1000 reads were analysed, and clonotypes were defined at the amino acid level. Clonality was calculated as 1 minus Pielou's evenness. To equalize library sizes, abundance-weighted random subsampling with replacement was performed 100 times so that 95% confidence intervals could be reported. Repertoire overlap was quantified using the Morisita overlap index, and the top 40 clones per specimen were examined for overlap with the irAE. TCRdb carries this immuneACCESS record with in-frame sequences only. Its versions omit some clonotypes, under half of them owing to an unresolved V gene in the studies checked, with the rest unexplained. For V, J and clone size, that table is used; D and trimming come from the DNA. The sample has under 2,500 clones on record, 83% of them singletons. The ten largest clones represent roughly 7% of the sample.

This specimen comes from a study of T cells in tumors and immune-related adverse events (dated by TCRdb to the early 2020s). What the treatment or condition label conveys for this sample: nivolumab (PD-1 blockade) given before sampling. The DNeasy Blood and Tissue Kit was used to extract DNA from the formalin-fixed paraffin-embedded specimens. Sample: tumor tissue, taken from a patient treated with anti-PD-1 therapy. This TCR was sampled from a female donor with metastatic renal cell carcinoma.

The CDR3 protein sequence reads: CATSSGQVGDSNQPQHF. The nucleotide sequence reads as follows: TGTGCCACCAGCAGTGGACAGGTTGGGGATAGCAATCAGCCCCAGCATTTT. This chain is built from TRBV15 and TRBJ1-5; 7 middle bases align to TRBD1. After removal of 3 bases from V and 0 bases from J, the junction retains 8 bases not matched to a gene. Sequences LNHNV (CDR1) and YYDKDF (CDR2) are obtained from the germline V gene (reference sequence). The CDR3 goes from the cysteine to the phenylalanine over 17 residues. CDR3 DNA only is kept here, 51 bases in frame from base 1.